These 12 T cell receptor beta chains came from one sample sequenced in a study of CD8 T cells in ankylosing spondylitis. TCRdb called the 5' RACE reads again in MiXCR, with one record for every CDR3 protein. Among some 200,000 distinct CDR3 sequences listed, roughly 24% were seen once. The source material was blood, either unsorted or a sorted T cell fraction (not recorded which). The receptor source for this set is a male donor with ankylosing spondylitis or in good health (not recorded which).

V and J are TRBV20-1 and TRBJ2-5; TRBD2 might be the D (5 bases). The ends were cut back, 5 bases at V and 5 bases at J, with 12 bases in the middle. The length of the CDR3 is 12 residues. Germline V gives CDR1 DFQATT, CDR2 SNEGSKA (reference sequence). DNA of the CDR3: TGCAGTGCTGCGTTGACGGGGGAGACCCAGTACTTC. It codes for CSAALTGETQYF.

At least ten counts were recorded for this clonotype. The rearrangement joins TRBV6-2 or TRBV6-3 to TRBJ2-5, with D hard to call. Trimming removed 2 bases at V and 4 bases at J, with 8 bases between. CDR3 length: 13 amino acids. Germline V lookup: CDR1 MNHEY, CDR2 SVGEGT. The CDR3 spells CASSYKGGETQYF. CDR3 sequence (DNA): TGTGCCAGCAGTTACAAGGGCGGAGAGACCCAGTACTTC.

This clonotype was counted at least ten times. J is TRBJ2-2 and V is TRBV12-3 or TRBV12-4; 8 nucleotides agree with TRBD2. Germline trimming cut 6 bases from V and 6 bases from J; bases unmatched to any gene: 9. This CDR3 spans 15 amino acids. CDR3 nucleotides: TGTGCCAGCAGCTCGACTAGCGCGGGGGCCGGGGAGCTGTTTTTT. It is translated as CASSSTSAGAGELFF.

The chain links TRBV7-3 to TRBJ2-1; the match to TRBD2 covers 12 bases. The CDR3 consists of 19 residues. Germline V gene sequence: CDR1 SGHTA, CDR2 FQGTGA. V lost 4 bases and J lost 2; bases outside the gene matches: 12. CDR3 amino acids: CASSSLAGGPSSTYNEQFF. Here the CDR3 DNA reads TGTGCCAGCAGCTCCCTAGCGGGAGGGCCTTCGTCCACCTACAATGAGCAGTTCTTC.

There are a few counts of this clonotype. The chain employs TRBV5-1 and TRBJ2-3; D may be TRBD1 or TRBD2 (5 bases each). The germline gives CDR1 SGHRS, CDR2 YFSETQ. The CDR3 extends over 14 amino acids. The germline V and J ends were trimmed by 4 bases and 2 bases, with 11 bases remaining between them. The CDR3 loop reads CASSPGTYTDTQYF. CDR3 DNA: TGCGCCAGCAGCCCCGGGACCTACACAGATACGCAGTATTTT.

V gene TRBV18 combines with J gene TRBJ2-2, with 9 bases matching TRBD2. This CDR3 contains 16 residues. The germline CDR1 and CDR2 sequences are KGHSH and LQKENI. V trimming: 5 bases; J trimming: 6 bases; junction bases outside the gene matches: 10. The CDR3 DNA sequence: TGTGCCAGCTCATCCTCGAGCGGGAGGTGGTCCGGGGAGCTGTTTTTT. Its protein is CASSSSSGRWSGELFF.

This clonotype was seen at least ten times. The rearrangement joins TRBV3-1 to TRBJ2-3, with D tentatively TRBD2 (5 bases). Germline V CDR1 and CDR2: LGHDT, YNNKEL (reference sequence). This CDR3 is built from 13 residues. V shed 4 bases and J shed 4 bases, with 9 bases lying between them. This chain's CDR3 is CASSRETPDTQYF. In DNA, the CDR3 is TGTGCCAGCAGCCGGGAGACACCAGATACGCAGTATTTT.

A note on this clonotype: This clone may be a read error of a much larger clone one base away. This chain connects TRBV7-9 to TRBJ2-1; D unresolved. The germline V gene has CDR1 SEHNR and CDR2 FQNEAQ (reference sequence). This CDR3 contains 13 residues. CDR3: CAGSLRAINEQFF. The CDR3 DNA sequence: TGTGCCGGCAGCTTACGAGCCATCAATGAGCAGTTCTTC.

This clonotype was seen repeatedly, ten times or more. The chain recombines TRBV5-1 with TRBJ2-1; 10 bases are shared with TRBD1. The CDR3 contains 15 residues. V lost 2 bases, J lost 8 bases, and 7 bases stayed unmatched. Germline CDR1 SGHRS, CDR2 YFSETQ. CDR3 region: CASSFPGQGWDEQFF. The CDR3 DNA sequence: TGCGCCAGCAGCTTCCCGGGACAGGGGTGGGATGAGCAGTTCTTC.

CDR3 residues: CASSLRQGLEQFF. DNA for the CDR3: TGTGCCAGCAGCTTAAGACAGGGCCTTGAGCAGTTCTTC. The rearrangement links TRBV11-2 to TRBJ2-1; 7 bases match TRBD1. The length of the CDR3 is 13 residues. Germline V gene lookup returns CDR1 SGHAT and CDR2 FQNNGV. The V and J ends lost 2 bases and 9 bases, in that order; junction bases with no gene match: 4.

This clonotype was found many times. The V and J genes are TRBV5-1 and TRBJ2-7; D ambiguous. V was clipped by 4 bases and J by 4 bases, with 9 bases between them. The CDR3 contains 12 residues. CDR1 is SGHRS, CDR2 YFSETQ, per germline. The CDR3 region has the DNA TGCGCCAGCAGCGAGAGACCGTACGAGCAGTACTTC. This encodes CASSERPYEQYF.

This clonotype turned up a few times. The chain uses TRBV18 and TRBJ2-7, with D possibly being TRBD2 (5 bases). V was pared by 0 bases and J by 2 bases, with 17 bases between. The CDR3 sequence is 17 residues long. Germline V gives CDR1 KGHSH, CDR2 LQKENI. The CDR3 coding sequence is TGTGCCAGCTCACCACCGAGTCGAGGGCGCCTTCCCTACGAGCAGTACTTC. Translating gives CASSPPSRGRLPYEQYF.